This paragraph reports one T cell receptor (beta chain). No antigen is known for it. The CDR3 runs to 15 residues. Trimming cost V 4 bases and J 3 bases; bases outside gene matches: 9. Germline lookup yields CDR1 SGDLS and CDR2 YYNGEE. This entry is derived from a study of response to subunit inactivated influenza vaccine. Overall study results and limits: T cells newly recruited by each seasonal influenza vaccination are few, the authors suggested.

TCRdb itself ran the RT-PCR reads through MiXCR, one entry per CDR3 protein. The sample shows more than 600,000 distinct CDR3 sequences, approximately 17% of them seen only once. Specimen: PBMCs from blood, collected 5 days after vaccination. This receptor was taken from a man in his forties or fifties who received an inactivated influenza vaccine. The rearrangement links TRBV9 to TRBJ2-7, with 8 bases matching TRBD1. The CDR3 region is CASSQMPGGVYEQYF. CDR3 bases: TGTGCCAGCAGCCAAATGCCAGGGGGCGTCTACGAGCAGTACTTC.